The 9 T cell receptor beta chains below come from one sample, sequenced in a study of regulatory T cells. The study's findings and limits: In CD3G-deficient patients, conventional CD4+ T cells were enriched for hydrophobic CDR3 residues at positions 6 and 7.

Amplification used 52 TRBV primers and 13 TRBJ primers. Method: immunoSEQ multiplex PCR; TCRdb's copy keeps in-frame clones and lacks some. The table has under 45,000 clones, around nine tenths seen once. No cognate antigen is known for these TCRs. Sequenced material: conventional CD4+ T cells sorted from blood. The receptor set was obtained from a young adult with CD3G deficiency.

This rearrangement joins TRBV10-1 to TRBJ2-4; 9 positions agree with TRBD2. This CDR3 has 17 residues. Germline trimming cut 2 bases from V and 0 bases from J; bases unmatched to any gene: 5. The V gene's germline CDR1 is WNHNN and CDR2 SYGVQD (reference sequence). The CDR3 loop is CASSERAGGLAKNIQYF. The CDR3 nucleotides are TGCGCCAGCAGTGAGCGAGCGGGAGGTCTAGCCAAAAACATTCAGTACTTC.

This sequence joins TRBV6-1 and TRBJ2-6; D possibly corresponds to TRBD1 (7 bases). CDR3 length: 15 residues. The ends were cut back, 7 bases at V and 4 bases at J, with 14 bases in the middle. The germline CDR1 and CDR2 sequences are MNHNS and SASEGT. CDR3 amino acids: CASKPGGHGANVLTF. The CDR3, as DNA: TGTGCCAGCAAGCCAGGGGGGCACGGGGCCAACGTCCTGACTTTC.

The J gene is TRBJ2-7, the V gene TRBV6-1; D may correspond to TRBD1 or TRBD2 (5 bases each). Trimming pared 8 bases from V and 2 bases from J, leaving 16 bases between. The CDR3 has 14 residues. CDR1 and CDR2 from the germline V gene are MNHNS and SASEGT. The DNA of the CDR3 is TGTGCCAGCCACTCCGGGACGGGGACCTACGAGCAGTACTTC. It specifies CASHSGTGTYEQYF.

V is TRBV6-1 and J is TRBJ2-7, with 9 positions matching TRBD2. The junction had 12 bases not matched to a gene; V was cut back by 8 bases and J by 7 bases. The CDR3 loop spans 14 amino acids. Looked up from germline, CDR1 is MNHNS and CDR2 is SASEGT. CDR3 sequence: CASEKYGGRGEQYF. The CDR3 DNA sequence: TGTGCCAGCGAGAAATACGGCGGGAGGGGGGAGCAGTACTTC.

The rearrangement uses TRBV28 and TRBJ2-3, with TRBD2 matching 8 bases. This CDR3 contains 16 residues. J was trimmed by 2 bases and V by 3 bases; bases with no gene match: 7. Germline V gene data show CDR1 as MDHEN and CDR2 as SYDVKM. This CDR3 is CASSFRAGGLTDTQYF. The CDR3 coding sequence is TGTGCCAGCAGTTTTCGTGCGGGGGGTCTCACAGATACGCAGTATTTT.

V and J are TRBV19 and TRBJ2-6; D is unresolved. The V and J ends lost 4 bases and 2 bases respectively, with 18 bases between them. Germline V gene lookup returns CDR1 LNHDA and CDR2 SQIVND (reference sequence). CDR3 size: 18 residues. CDR3 region: CASSSQGKRLAGANVLTF. The CDR3 DNA follows: TGTGCCAGTAGTAGTCAAGGGAAGAGGCTAGCTGGGGCCAACGTCCTGACTTTC. Filled out from reference TRBV19 and TRBJ2-6, the complete variable domain reads DGGITQSPKYLFRKEGQNVTLSCEQNLNHDAMYWYRQDPGQGLRLIYYSQIVNDFQKGDIAEGYSVSREKKESFPLTVTSAQKNPTAFYLCASSSQGKRLAGANVLTFGAGSRLTVL.

V and J are TRBV19 and TRBJ2-5; TRBD2 aligns across 9 bases. This CDR3 has 12 amino acids. Germline V gene lookup returns CDR1 LNHDA and CDR2 SQIVND (reference sequence). J was trimmed by 4 bases and V by 8 bases; bases with no gene match: 2. Written as DNA, the CDR3 is TGTGCCAGTGGGACTAGCCGAGAGACCCAGTACTTC. The encoded protein is CASGTSRETQYF.

The rearrangement uses TRBV18 and TRBJ2-3, with 8 nucleotides matching TRBD2. Germline V lookup: CDR1 KGHSH, CDR2 LQKENI. The CDR3 runs to 16 residues. Trimming took 3 bases from V and 6 from J; bases not matched to a gene: 11. The CDR3 DNA reads TGTGCCAGCTCACCTTCCCGGACTAGCCTTTCGGATACGCAGTATTTT. Its translation is CASSPSRTSLSDTQYF.

The J gene is TRBJ2-1, the V gene TRBV6-1, with 9 nucleotides matching TRBD2. The CDR3 length is 15 residues. Germline V CDR1 and CDR2: MNHNS, SASEGT. Trimming took 4 bases from V and 7 from J; bases not matched to a gene: 8. The CDR3 protein is CASSGATSGENEQFF. In DNA, the CDR3 is TGTGCCAGCAGTGGAGCGACTAGCGGTGAGAATGAGCAGTTCTTC.